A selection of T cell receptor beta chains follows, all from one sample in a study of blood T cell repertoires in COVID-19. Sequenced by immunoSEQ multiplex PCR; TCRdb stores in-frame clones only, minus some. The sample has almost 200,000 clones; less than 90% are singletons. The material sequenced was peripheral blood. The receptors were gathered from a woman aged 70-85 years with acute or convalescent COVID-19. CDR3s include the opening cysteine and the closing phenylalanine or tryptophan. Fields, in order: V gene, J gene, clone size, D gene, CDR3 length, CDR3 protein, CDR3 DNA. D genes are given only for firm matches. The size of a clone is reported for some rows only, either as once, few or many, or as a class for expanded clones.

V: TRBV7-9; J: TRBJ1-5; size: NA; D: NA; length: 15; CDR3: CASSFSPGSNQPQHF; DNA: TGTGCCAGCAGCTTTTCCCCAGGTAGCAATCAGCCCCAGCATTTT
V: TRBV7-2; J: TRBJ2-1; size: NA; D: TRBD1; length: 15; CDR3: CASRVTGGFYNEQFF; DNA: TGTGCCAGCAGAGTGACAGGGGGCTTTTACAATGAGCAGTTCTTC
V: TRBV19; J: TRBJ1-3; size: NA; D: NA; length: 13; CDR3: CASRFRSGNTIYF; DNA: TGTGCCAGTAGGTTCCGGTCGGGAAACACCATATATTTT
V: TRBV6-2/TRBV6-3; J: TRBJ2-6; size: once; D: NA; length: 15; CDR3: CASSYSGPGANVLTF; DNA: TGTGCCAGCAGTTACTCGGGGCCTGGGGCCAACGTCCTGACTTTC
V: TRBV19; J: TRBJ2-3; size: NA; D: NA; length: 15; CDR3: CASSIAPPSTDTQYF; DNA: TGTGCCAGTAGTATAGCTCCCCCTAGCACAGATACGCAGTATTTT
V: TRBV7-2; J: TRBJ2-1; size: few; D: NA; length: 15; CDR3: CASSASRTTNNEQFF; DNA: TGTGCCAGCAGCGCGAGTAGGACTACCAACAATGAGCAGTTCTTC
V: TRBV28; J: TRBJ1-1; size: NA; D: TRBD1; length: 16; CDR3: CASAPRVSGGRDEAFF; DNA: TGTGCCAGCGCCCCAAGGGTCTCAGGGGGCAGGGATGAAGCTTTCTTT
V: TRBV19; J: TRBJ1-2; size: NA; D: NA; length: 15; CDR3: CASSILRDGFYGYTF; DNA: TGTGCTAGTAGTATTTTGCGGGACGGTTTCTATGGCTACACCTTC
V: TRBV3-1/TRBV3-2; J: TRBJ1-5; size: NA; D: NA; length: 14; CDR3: CASSPGVGGQPQHF; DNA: TGTGCCAGCAGCCCAGGGGTGGGGGGGCAGCCCCAGCATTTT
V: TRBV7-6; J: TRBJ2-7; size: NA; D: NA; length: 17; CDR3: CASSSGSGRDNSYEQYF; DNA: TGTGCCAGCAGCTCGGGAAGTGGTCGCGACAACTCCTACGAGCAGTACTTC
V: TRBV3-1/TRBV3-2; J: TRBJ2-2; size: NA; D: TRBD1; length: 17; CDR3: CASSPGTGGVDTGELFF; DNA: TGTGCCAGCAGCCCCGGGACAGGGGGCGTCGACACCGGGGAGCTGTTTTTT
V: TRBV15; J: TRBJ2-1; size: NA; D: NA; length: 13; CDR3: CATSRGLIYEQFF; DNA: TGTGCCACCAGCCGTGGACTTATCTATGAGCAGTTCTTC
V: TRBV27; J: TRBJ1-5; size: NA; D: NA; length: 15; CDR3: CASSIHRDSNQPQHF; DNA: TGTGCCAGCAGTATCCACAGGGATAGCAATCAGCCCCAGCATTTT
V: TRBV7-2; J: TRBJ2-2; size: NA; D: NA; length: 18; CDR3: CASSLSVLGATNTGELFF; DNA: TGTGCCAGCAGCTTGTCTGTTCTAGGTGCTACGAACACCGGGGAGCTGTTTTTT
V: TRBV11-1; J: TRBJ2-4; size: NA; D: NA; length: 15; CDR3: CASSPQRGAKNIQYF; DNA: TGTGCCAGCAGCCCACAAAGGGGAGCCAAAAACATTCAGTACTTC
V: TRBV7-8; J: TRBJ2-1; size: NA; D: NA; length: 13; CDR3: CASSLNRAGEQFF; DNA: TGTGCCAGCAGCTTAAACAGGGCTGGTGAGCAGTTCTTC
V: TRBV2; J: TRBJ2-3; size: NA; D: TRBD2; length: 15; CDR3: CASSPSPSGTDTQYF; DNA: TGTGCCAGCAGTCCTTCCCCTAGCGGAACAGATACGCAGTATTTT
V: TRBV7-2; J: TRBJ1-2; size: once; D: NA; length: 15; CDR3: CASSQARSSNYGYTF; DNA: TGTGCCAGCAGTCAAGCTAGGAGCTCCAACTATGGCTACACCTTC
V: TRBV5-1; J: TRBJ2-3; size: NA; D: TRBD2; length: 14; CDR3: CASSQERELDTQYF; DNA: TGCGCCAGCAGCCAAGAGCGGGAGCTAGATACGCAGTATTTT
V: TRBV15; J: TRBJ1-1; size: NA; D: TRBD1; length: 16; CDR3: CATSRASGTGNTEAFF; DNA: TGTGCCACCAGCAGAGCCAGCGGGACAGGGAACACTGAAGCTTTCTTT
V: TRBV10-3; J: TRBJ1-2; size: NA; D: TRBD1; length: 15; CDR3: CAISVSTGGTYGYTF; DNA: TGTGCCATCAGTGTTTCGACAGGGGGCACCTATGGCTACACCTTC
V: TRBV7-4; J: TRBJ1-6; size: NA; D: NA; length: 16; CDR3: CVQQDSSGNDNSPLHF; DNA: TGTGTCCAGCAGGATTCCTCGGGGAATGATAATTCACCCCTCCACTTT
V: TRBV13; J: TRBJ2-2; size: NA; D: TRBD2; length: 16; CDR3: CASRPGTSVNTGELFF; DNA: TGTGCCAGCAGGCCCGGGACTAGCGTTAACACCGGGGAGCTGTTTTTT
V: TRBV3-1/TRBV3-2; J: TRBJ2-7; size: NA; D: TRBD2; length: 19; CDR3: CASTYRNLTLAGGDYEQYF; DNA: TGTGCCAGCACCTACCGGAACCTCACACTAGCGGGGGGGGACTACGAGCAGTACTTC
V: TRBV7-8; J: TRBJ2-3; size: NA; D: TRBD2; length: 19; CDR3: CASSLALAGGRGSTDTQYF; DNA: TGTGCCAGCAGCTTAGCACTAGCGGGGGGCCGGGGAAGCACAGATACGCAGTATTTT
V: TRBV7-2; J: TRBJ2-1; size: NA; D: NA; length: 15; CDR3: CASSLELARRNEQFF; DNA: TGTGCCAGCAGCTTAGAGCTAGCCCGCCGGAATGAGCAGTTCTTC
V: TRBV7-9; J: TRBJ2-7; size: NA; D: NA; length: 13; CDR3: CASSFGGGYEQYF; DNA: TGTGCCAGCAGCTTCGGGGGTGGCTACGAGCAGTACTTC
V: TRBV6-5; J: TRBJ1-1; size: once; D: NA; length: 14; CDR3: CASSYTAGNTEAFF; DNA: TGTGCCAGCAGTTACACTGCTGGGAACACTGAAGCTTTCTTT
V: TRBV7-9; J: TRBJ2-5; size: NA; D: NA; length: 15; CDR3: CASSLEGRPQETQYF; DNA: TGTGCCAGCAGCTTAGAAGGGAGACCCCAAGAGACCCAGTACTTC
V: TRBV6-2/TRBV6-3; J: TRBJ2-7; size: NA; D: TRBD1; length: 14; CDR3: CASSWTGRSVEQYF; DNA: TGTGCCAGCAGTTGGACAGGGCGGAGCGTCGAGCAGTACTTC